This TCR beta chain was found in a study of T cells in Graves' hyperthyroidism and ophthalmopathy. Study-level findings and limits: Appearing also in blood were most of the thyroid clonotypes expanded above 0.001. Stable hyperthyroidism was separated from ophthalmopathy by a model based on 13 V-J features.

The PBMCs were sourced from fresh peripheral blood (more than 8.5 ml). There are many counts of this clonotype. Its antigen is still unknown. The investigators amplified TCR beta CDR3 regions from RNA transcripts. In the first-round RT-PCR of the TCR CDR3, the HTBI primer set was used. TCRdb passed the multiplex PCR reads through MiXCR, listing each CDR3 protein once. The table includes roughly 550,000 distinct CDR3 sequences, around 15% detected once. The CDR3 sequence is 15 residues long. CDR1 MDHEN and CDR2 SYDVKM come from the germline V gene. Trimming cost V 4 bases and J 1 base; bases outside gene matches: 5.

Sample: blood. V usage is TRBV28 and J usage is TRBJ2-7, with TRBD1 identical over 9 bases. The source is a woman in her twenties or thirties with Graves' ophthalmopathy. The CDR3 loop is CASSSGTGISYEQYF. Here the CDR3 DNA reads TGTGCCAGCAGTTCAGGGACAGGGATATCCTACGAGCAGTACTTC. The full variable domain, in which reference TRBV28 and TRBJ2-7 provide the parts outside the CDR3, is DVKVTQSSRYLVKRTGEKVFLECVQDMDHENMFWYRQDPGLGLRLIYFSYDVKMKEKGDIPEGYSVSREKKERFSLILESASTNQTSMYLCASSSGTGISYEQYFGPGTRLTVT.